Below are 32 T cell receptor beta chains sequenced from a single sample in a study of T cells expressing NK-cell markers. Each CDR3 protein gets one entry in TCRdb, which reprocessed the 5' RACE reads and gives no DNA. This repertoire comprises about 190,000 distinct CDR3 sequences; its ten largest clones make up 20%. The sequencing input was blood T cells: a sorted CD56 or NKG2C T cell subset, CD4+ or CD8+ T cells, or bulk PBMC T cells (not recorded which). The receptor set was obtained from a man aged 18-75 years in good health.

This chain joins TRBV28 and TRBJ1-5; TCRdb names TRBD1, which stays unverified in the absence of DNA. Germline V gene data show CDR1 as MDHEN and CDR2 as SYDVKM. The CDR3 sequence is 15 residues long. This chain's CDR3 is CASSPGRTGRQPQHF.

The genes are TRBV11-2 and TRBJ1-1. CDR1 is SGHAT and CDR2 is FQNNGV in the germline V gene. The CDR3 length is 13 residues. This CDR3 reads CASSRAPGTEAFF.

The chain joins TRBV4-2 to TRBJ2-7; TCRdb outputs TRBD1, but without DNA this stays unchecked. The CDR3 runs 17 residues. CDR1 is LGHNA, CDR2 YNFKEQ, per germline. The CDR3 reads CASSQEGGRVSGYEQYF.

The J gene is TRBJ2-7, the V gene TRBV12-3 or TRBV12-4. The CDR3 spans 14 residues. The CDR3: CASSSGQPSYEQYF.

The CDR3 protein is CASSSSSTDTQYF. This sequence joins TRBV13 and TRBJ2-3. The CDR3 has 13 residues. Germline V gene data show CDR1 as PRHDT and CDR2 as FYEKMQ (reference sequence).

The CDR3 here is CASRTTASGTEAFF. This chain uses TRBV12-3 or TRBV12-4 with TRBJ1-1; absent DNA, TCRdb's TRBD1 call cannot be checked. The CDR3 length is 14 residues.

The rearrangement links TRBV3-1 to TRBJ2-3; with no DNA, the TCRdb D assignment of TRBD1 cannot be verified. This CDR3 has 15 residues. CDR1 and CDR2 from the germline V gene are LGHDT and YNNKEL (reference sequence). CDR3 in amino acids: CASSQDMGVTDTQYF.

The CDR3 loop is CASSPDGGYLMETQYF. V is TRBV7-9 and J is TRBJ2-5; TCRdb gives TRBD1 as the D gene, but with no DNA this cannot be confirmed. In germline, CDR1 is SEHNR, CDR2 FQNEAQ (reference sequence). The CDR3 is made up of 16 amino acids. The full variable domain, with the rest looked up from reference TRBV7-9 and TRBJ2-5, is DTGVSQNPRHKITKRGQNVTFRCDPISEHNRLYWYRQTLGQGPEFLTYFQNEAQLEKSRLLSDRFSAERPKGSFSTLEIQRTEQGDSAMYLCASSPDGGYLMETQYFGPGTRLLVL.

The rearrangement joins TRBV2 to TRBJ1-5; TCRdb returns TRBD1, unconfirmable since there is no DNA. CDR1 is SNHLY and CDR2 is FYNNEI in the germline V gene. CDR3 length equals 15 residues. The CDR3 region is CASSGMTGGGQPQHF.

V gene TRBV9 combines with J gene TRBJ2-1; TCRdb names TRBD1, which stays unverified in the absence of DNA. Per germline, CDR1 SGDLS and CDR2 YYNGEE. The CDR3 has 13 amino acids. CDR3 protein: CASSTRGNNEQFF.

The chain carries TRBV19 and TRBJ2-7; as DNA is missing, the TRBD1 call by TCRdb cannot be tested. Germline V CDR1 and CDR2: LNHDA, SQIVND (reference sequence). This CDR3 contains 15 residues. The CDR3 loop reads CASSRTRDRDYEQYF.

The chain links TRBV15 to TRBJ1-5; lacking DNA, the TRBD1 call made by TCRdb goes unchecked. CDR1 and CDR2 (germline): LNHNV, YYDKDF (reference sequence). The CDR3 is 15 residues long. CDR3 loop: CATGFGQYSNQPQHF. Drawing the rest from reference TRBV15 and TRBJ1-5, the complete variable domain is DAMVIQNPRYQVTQFGKPVTLSCSQTLNHNVMYWYQQKSSQAPKLLFHYYDKDFNNEADTPDNFQSRRPNTSFCFLDIRSPGLGDTAMYLCATGFGQYSNQPQHFGDGTRLSIL.

The rearrangement uses TRBV4-2 and TRBJ1-2; lacking DNA, the TRBD1 call made by TCRdb goes unchecked. The CDR3 consists of 13 residues. From germline, CDR1 is LGHNA and CDR2 YNFKEQ. The CDR3 sequence is CASSQEGGYGYTF.

The chain is built from TRBV4-1 and TRBJ1-2. Per the germline V gene, CDR1 is MGHRA and CDR2 is YSYEKL. The CDR3 has 15 residues. This chain's CDR3 is CASSQVQNRWYGYTF.

The V call is TRBV5-8, the J call TRBJ1-5. Looked up from germline, CDR1 is SGHTS and CDR2 is YDEGEE. CDR3 length: 11 residues. The CDR3 is CASSVDQPQHF.

This chain connects TRBV23-1 to TRBJ2-3; the D call of TRBD2 rests on TCRdb alone, since no DNA is present to check it. TRBV23-1 counts as an open reading frame of uncertain function. The CDR3 has 15 amino acids. This CDR3 reads CASRLGLAGSDTQYF.

This sequence joins TRBV29-1 and TRBJ1-1; the D call from TCRdb, TRBD1, cannot be confirmed without DNA. The CDR3 spans 15 residues. Germline V CDR1 and CDR2: SQVTM, ANQGSEA. The CDR3 is CSVEDLDGVSTEAFF.

This chain connects TRBV5-1 to TRBJ2-7; TCRdb proposes TRBD1, but this gene call is untestable without DNA. Germline values: CDR1 SGHRS, CDR2 YFSETQ. This CDR3 is built from 16 residues. The CDR3 sequence: CASSLEFGTGFYEQYF.

The J gene is TRBJ1-2, the V gene TRBV6-5; TCRdb reports TRBD1, a call that lacks DNA to check it against. The length of the CDR3 is 13 residues. Germline V gene lookup returns CDR1 MNHEY and CDR2 SVGAGI. The CDR3 is CASSSGTFNGYTF.

The chain uses TRBV23-1 and TRBJ2-7; TCRdb proposes TRBD1, but this gene call is untestable without DNA. TRBV23-1 falls under the ORF class, with uncertain function. The CDR3 has 15 amino acids. CDR3 residues: CASSQSSDSPYEQYF.

The genes are TRBV7-9 and TRBJ2-2; with no DNA, the TCRdb D assignment of TRBD1 cannot be verified. Germline assignment: CDR1 SEHNR and CDR2 FQNEAQ (reference sequence). CDR3 length equals 17 residues. CDR3: CASSLAWQGPNTGELFF.

The CDR3 here is CSAPSGGYDETQYF. The rearrangement links TRBV20-1 to TRBJ2-5; the D gene TCRdb calls, TRBD1, cannot be checked with no DNA. This CDR3 contains 14 residues. The V gene's germline CDR1 is DFQATT and CDR2 SNEGSKA (reference sequence).

This sequence joins TRBV15 and TRBJ1-1. This CDR3 has 15 amino acids. The germline CDR1 and CDR2 sequences are LNHNV and YYDKDF (reference sequence). The CDR3 spells CATSDYRMGNTEAFF. Variable domain in full (rest from reference TRBV15 and TRBJ1-1): DAMVIQNPRYQVTQFGKPVTLSCSQTLNHNVMYWYQQKSSQAPKLLFHYYDKDFNNEADTPDNFQSRRPNTSFCFLDIRSPGLGDTAMYLCATSDYRMGNTEAFFGQGTRLTVV.

This CDR3 reads CASSPSPRAPSYEQYF. The chain joins TRBV7-6 to TRBJ2-7; TCRdb selects TRBD2, and the lack of DNA leaves this call unchecked. The CDR3 loop spans 16 amino acids. Per germline, CDR1 SGHVS and CDR2 FNYEAQ.

This rearrangement joins TRBV7-9 to TRBJ1-6; TCRdb reports TRBD1, a call that lacks DNA to check it against. In germline, CDR1 is SEHNR, CDR2 FQNEAQ (reference sequence). CDR3 size: 15 residues. The CDR3 loop reads CASSLAGEYNSPLHF.

The rearrangement joins TRBV6-1 to TRBJ1-1. CDR1 MNHNS and CDR2 SASEGT come from the germline V gene. The CDR3 consists of 13 residues. CDR3 protein: CASMREGNTEAFF.

The chain has TRBV14 and TRBJ1-2; the D call from TCRdb, TRBD1, cannot be confirmed without DNA. The CDR3 extends over 18 amino acids. From germline, CDR1 is SGHDN and CDR2 FVKESK. The CDR3 is CASSQDGAGAEFNYGYTF.

The V gene is TRBV6-1, the J gene TRBJ2-3. Germline V CDR1 and CDR2: MNHNS, SASEGT. The CDR3 covers 15 residues. CDR3 loop: CASSEADRVADTQYF.

The chain couples TRBV6-1 to TRBJ1-1; TCRdb outputs TRBD1, but without DNA this stays unchecked. The germline V gene encodes CDR1 MNHNS and CDR2 SASEGT. The CDR3 has 13 residues. The CDR3 is CASKTGGAQEAFF.

The rearrangement uses TRBV11-1 and TRBJ2-7; the TCRdb call, TRBD2, lacks DNA for checking. This CDR3 spans 16 amino acids. Per the germline V gene, CDR1 is SGHAT and CDR2 is FQDESV (reference sequence). The CDR3 loop reads CASSPSGGEVSYEQYF.

V usage is TRBV4-2 and J usage is TRBJ2-7; TCRdb's D call, TRBD2, is unchecked because there is no DNA. The CDR3 is made up of 15 amino acids. Per germline, CDR1 LGHNA and CDR2 YNFKEQ. Here the CDR3 reads CASSPAGLAPYEQYF.

The J gene is TRBJ2-1, the V gene TRBV6-5; TCRdb designates TRBD1, a call that cannot be tested without DNA. The length of the CDR3 is 15 residues. Germline loops: CDR1 MNHEY, CDR2 SVGAGI. The CDR3 sequence: CASSSLGQVNNEQFF.